Below, 30 T cell receptor beta chains from the same sample are listed, as sequenced in a study of blood T cell repertoires in COVID-19. Clones were sequenced by immunoSEQ multiplex PCR, and TCRdb holds only the in-frame ones, with some missing. The sample carries some 35,000 clones, about four fifths recorded once. The sequencing input was peripheral blood. The receptors originated from a man aged 50-60 years with acute or convalescent COVID-19.

V gene TRBV28 combines with J gene TRBJ1-6, with a possible D match to TRBD1 (6 bases). Per the germline V gene, CDR1 is MDHEN and CDR2 is SYDVKM. V lost 4 bases and J 8 bases, leaving 9 bases between the germline ends. CDR3 size: 13 residues. The CDR3 nucleotides are TGTGCCAGCAGTTCCGGACAGTATTCACCCCTCCACTTT. This translates into CASSSGQYSPLHF. Full variable domain (remainder filled in from reference TRBV28 and TRBJ1-6): DVKVTQSSRYLVKRTGEKVFLECVQDMDHENMFWYRQDPGLGLRLIYFSYDVKMKEKGDIPEGYSVSREKKERFSLILESASTNQTSMYLCASSSGQYSPLHFGNGTRLTVT.

V is TRBV10-2 and J is TRBJ1-5; a possible D gene is TRBD1 (5 bases). Looked up from germline, CDR1 is WSHSY and CDR2 is SAAADI. This CDR3 has 15 residues. V lost 6 bases, J lost 1 base, and 13 bases lay in between. The CDR3 spells CASRSSGQSNQPQHF. The CDR3, as DNA: TGCGCCAGCAGGTCCTCAGGGCAGAGCAATCAGCCCCAGCATTTT.

The chain carries TRBV9 and TRBJ2-1, with TRBD2 as a possible D gene (6 bases). CDR1 and CDR2 (germline): SGDLS, YYNGEE. CDR3 length: 14 amino acids. Trimming stripped 0 bases from V and 9 bases from J, with 13 bases between. CDR3 nucleotides: TGTGCCAGCAGCGTAGGTACTGGAGGGAGTGAGCAGTTCTTC. It translates to CASSVGTGGSEQFF.

CDR3 bases: TGTGCCACCAGTGAATCGACTAGCGGGTCTTCCTACAATGAGCAGTTCTTC. The encoded protein is CATSESTSGSSYNEQFF. V gene TRBV24-1 combines with J gene TRBJ2-1; 10 positions match TRBD2. Germline trimming cut 4 bases from V and 1 base from J; bases unmatched to any gene: 6. There are 17 residues in the CDR3. Germline assignment: CDR1 KGHDR and CDR2 SFDVKD.

V is TRBV19 and J is TRBJ1-3; D perhaps matches TRBD1 (5 bases). The V and J ends lost 7 bases and 3 bases respectively, with 19 bases between them. Germline CDR1 reads LNHDA; CDR2 reads SQIVND (reference sequence). The CDR3 extends over 16 amino acids. The CDR3 here is CASTPDTGRVGNTIYF. For the CDR3, the DNA is TGTGCCAGTACCCCGGACACAGGAAGAGTTGGAAACACCATATATTTT.

The V gene is TRBV29-1, the J gene TRBJ1-2; TRBD1 agrees at 10 bases. Trimming cost V 6 bases and J 13 bases; bases outside gene matches: 11. This CDR3 contains 12 residues. Germline V CDR1 and CDR2: SQVTM, ANQGSEA. The CDR3 DNA reads TGCAGCGTCGCCGGGACAGGGGAAAGGATCACCTTC. As protein: CSVAGTGERITF.

The chain is built from TRBV19 and TRBJ2-2, with 11 nucleotides matching TRBD1. The CDR3 is 16 amino acids. The V gene end was trimmed by 6 bases and the J gene end by 5 bases; junction bases not matched to a gene: 8. Per the germline V gene, CDR1 is LNHDA and CDR2 is SQIVND (reference sequence). As DNA, the CDR3 is TGTGCCAGTAGGAATATGGACAGGGGGCGAACCGGGGAGCTGTTTTTT. It is translated as CASRNMDRGRTGELFF.

The chain has TRBV20-1 and TRBJ1-1, with D possibly being TRBD1 (5 bases). Germline CDR1 and CDR2: DFQATT and SNEGSKA (reference sequence). The CDR3 has 13 residues. V dropped 3 bases and J dropped 4 bases, with 12 bases sitting between them. As DNA, the CDR3 is TGCAGTGCTAGTAACCCCGGGGGCACTGAAGCTTTCTTT. It is translated as CSASNPGGTEAFF.

V gene TRBV4-1 combines with J gene TRBJ2-7, with D perhaps TRBD1 (5 bases). CDR1 and CDR2 from the germline V gene are MGHRA and YSYEKL. The CDR3 loop spans 15 amino acids. V was shortened by 7 bases and J by 4 bases, with 20 bases between the two germline ends. Here the CDR3 DNA reads TGCGCCAGCACCTCAGGGCAGGGTAGAATGTACGAGCAGTACTTC. Translated: CASTSGQGRMYEQYF.

The V and J genes are TRBV12-3 or TRBV12-4 and TRBJ1-2; 8 nucleotides agree with TRBD1. V gave up 7 bases and J gave up 8 bases; unmatched junction bases: 6. This CDR3 is 12 amino acids long. This CDR3 reads CASTRTGRGYTF. As DNA, the CDR3 is TGTGCCAGCACCCGGACAGGGCGAGGCTACACCTTC.

The chain recombines TRBV24-1 with TRBJ1-5; the D is unclear. Germline V gene data show CDR1 as KGHDR and CDR2 as SFDVKD. The CDR3 is 14 amino acids. The V gene lost 2 bases and the J gene lost 1 base, with 5 bases spanning the gap. In DNA, the CDR3 is TGTGCCACCAGTGATTCGGTGAGCAATCAGCCCCAGCATTTT. It encodes CATSDSVSNQPQHF.

The chain carries TRBV19 and TRBJ1-6; D is unresolved. Trimming took off 4 bases at V and 4 bases at J, with 8 bases between the two ends. Per germline, CDR1 LNHDA and CDR2 SQIVND (reference sequence). The CDR3 is made up of 14 amino acids. The CDR3 loop reads CASSTQVYNSPLHF. The CDR3 nucleotides are TGTGCCAGTAGTACCCAGGTTTATAATTCACCCCTCCACTTT.

This sequence joins TRBV10-3 and TRBJ2-7; 8 bases fit TRBD2. There are 15 residues in the CDR3. The germline V gene has CDR1 ENHRY and CDR2 SYGVKD. V was pared by 3 bases and J by 0 bases, with 4 bases of the junction left unmatched. Written as DNA, the CDR3 is TGTGCCATCAGTGATGTGCTAGCGGGCTCCTACGAGCAGTACTTC. Residues: CAISDVLAGSYEQYF.

V is TRBV14 and J is TRBJ2-2; D gene uncertain. This CDR3 spans 13 amino acids. Germline lookup yields CDR1 SGHDN and CDR2 FVKESK. V was pared by 4 bases and J by 7 bases, with 10 bases between. As DNA, the CDR3 is TGTGCCAGCAGCCGACGGGTCCGCGGGGAGCTGTTTTTT. Its translation is CASSRRVRGELFF.

The chain combines TRBV11-2 with TRBJ2-7, with D perhaps matching TRBD2 (5 bases). Germline V CDR1 and CDR2: SGHAT, FQNNGV. CDR3 length equals 12 residues. The V gene lost 6 bases and the J gene lost 5 bases, with 11 bases spanning the gap. This CDR3 is CASSPNGDEQYF. The CDR3 region has the DNA TGTGCCAGCAGTCCTAACGGGGACGAGCAGTACTTC.

This sequence joins TRBV7-3 and TRBJ2-5, with 9 bases identical to TRBD1. The CDR3 contains 15 residues. The trim removed 2 bases at V and 5 bases at J, leaving 6 bases unmatched. Germline V CDR1 and CDR2: SGHTA, FQGTGA. This CDR3 is CASSLVGQGGETQYF. The CDR3 DNA follows: TGTGCCAGCAGCTTAGTGGGACAGGGTGGGGAGACCCAGTACTTC.

This clone showed up just a few times. The CDR3: CASSQTGSNYEQYF. The CDR3 region has the DNA TGTGCCAGCAGCCAGACAGGCTCGAACTACGAGCAGTACTTC. The genes are TRBV7-9 and TRBJ2-7; D might be TRBD1 (6 bases). The germline V and J ends were trimmed by 5 bases and 3 bases, with 14 bases remaining between them. The CDR3 covers 14 residues. The germline V gene encodes CDR1 SEHNR and CDR2 FQNEAQ (reference sequence).

V gene TRBV25-1 combines with J gene TRBJ2-7; TRBD1 aligns across 7 bases. The CDR3 is made up of 12 amino acids. V was clipped by 4 bases and J by 4 bases; unmatched bases: 1. Germline CDR1 is MGHDK and CDR2 is SYGVNS. The CDR3 nucleotides are TGTGCCAGCAGTGCGGGACAGTACGAGCAGTACTTC. It yields the protein CASSAGQYEQYF.

This chain uses TRBV28 with TRBJ1-5; 7 bases match TRBD1. The CDR3 is made up of 15 amino acids. V shed 5 bases, J shed 5 bases, and the junction held 9 bases outside the gene matches. In germline, CDR1 is MDHEN, CDR2 SYDVKM. In DNA, the CDR3 is TGTGCCAGCAGTCTGACAGGGAGAGGGGATCAGCCCCAGCATTTT. Translated, it gives CASSLTGRGDQPQHF.

The chain couples TRBV6-5 to TRBJ2-3; maybe TRBD2 (6 bases). The CDR3 is made up of 16 amino acids. With 0 bases removed from V and 1 base from J, the gap between germline ends came to 11 bases. In germline, CDR1 is MNHEY, CDR2 SVGAGI. The CDR3 nucleotides read TGTGCCAGCAGTTACTCCGGGGGTGCTGGCACAGATACGCAGTATTTT. Translating gives CASSYSGGAGTDTQYF.

V and J are TRBV19 and TRBJ2-7; TRBD1 might be the D (5 bases). CDR3 length equals 13 residues. The germline gives CDR1 LNHDA, CDR2 SQIVND (reference sequence). V shed 10 bases and J shed 4 bases, with 17 bases lying between them. The DNA for the CDR3 is TGTGCCATTAGGGGTGCCGGGTATTACGAGCAGTACTTC. Translated, it gives CAIRGAGYYEQYF.

The chain uses TRBV7-9 and TRBJ1-1; perhaps TRBD1 as D (6 bases). The CDR3 consists of 12 residues. Between the trimmed V and J ends, which lost 5 bases and 10 bases, there was a span of 14 bases. Germline V gene sequence: CDR1 SEHNR, CDR2 FQNEAQ (reference sequence). The CDR3 sequence is CASSPPTGRAFF. The DNA of the CDR3 is TGTGCCAGCAGCCCCCCGACAGGAAGAGCTTTCTTT.

This chain joins TRBV6-1 and TRBJ2-1, with no clear D. Germline lookup yields CDR1 MNHNS and CDR2 SASEGT. The CDR3 is 13 amino acids. The germline V and J ends were trimmed by 3 bases and 6 bases, with 9 bases remaining between them. This chain's CDR3 is CASSDRRINEQFF. CDR3 nucleotides: TGTGCCAGCAGTGATCGGCGGATCAATGAGCAGTTCTTC.

This sequence joins TRBV28 and TRBJ2-7; D is possibly TRBD1 (6 bases). Deletions cut 6 bases from V and 2 bases from J, with 14 bases between. The CDR3 runs to 14 residues. Germline CDR1 reads MDHEN; CDR2 reads SYDVKM. In DNA form, the CDR3 reads TGTGCCAGCAGACCCGGGACAAACACCTACGAGCAGTACTTC. This sequence encodes CASRPGTNTYEQYF.

This clone is a singleton in its sample. V usage is TRBV5-6 and J usage is TRBJ2-5, with TRBD1 identical over 8 bases. Trimming cost V 2 bases and J 4 bases; bases outside gene matches: 1. The CDR3 loop spans 13 amino acids. CDR1 and CDR2 (germline): SGHDT, YYEEEE. CDR3 DNA sequence: TGTGCCAGCAGCTTCGGACAGGGAGAGACCCAGTACTTC. Its protein product is CASSFGQGETQYF.

The chain is built from TRBV27 and TRBJ2-7; TRBD1 matches at 12 bases. Looked up from germline, CDR1 is MNHEY and CDR2 is SMNVEV (reference sequence). CDR3 length equals 17 residues. V shed 3 bases and J 2 bases; nucleotides not matched to a gene: 8. The CDR3 region has the DNA TGTGCCAGCAGTTTGGCAAAATGGGACAGGGGGCCCTACGAGCAGTACTTC. This translates into CASSLAKWDRGPYEQYF.

The chain recombines TRBV27 with TRBJ2-7; perhaps TRBD2 as D (5 bases). Per the germline V gene, CDR1 is MNHEY and CDR2 is SMNVEV (reference sequence). The V end was cut by 6 bases, the J end by 5 bases, with 23 bases between. The length of the CDR3 is 16 residues. CDR3 sequence: CASRLLGLSGRDEQYF. CDR3 sequence (DNA): TGTGCCAGCAGGCTTCTAGGACTCTCGGGTAGGGACGAGCAGTACTTC.

The chain uses TRBV10-3 and TRBJ1-4, with D hard to call. Trimming stripped 0 bases from V and 7 bases from J, with 9 bases between. This CDR3 spans 14 amino acids. Germline V gene lookup returns CDR1 ENHRY and CDR2 SYGVKD. This CDR3 is CAISESAGGEKLFF. The CDR3 DNA sequence: TGTGCCATCAGTGAGTCGGCAGGTGGTGAAAAACTGTTTTTT.

Only a few counts were recorded for this clone. This chain uses TRBV5-1 with TRBJ1-5; D is unresolved. V was shortened by 4 bases and J by 1 base, with 6 bases between the two germline ends. Germline V gene lookup returns CDR1 SGHRS and CDR2 YFSETQ. CDR3 length: 13 amino acids. The CDR3 reads CASSPLSNQPQHF. The CDR3 nucleotides are TGCGCCAGCAGCCCCTTAAGCAATCAGCCCCAGCATTTT.

The chain combines TRBV3-1 (or the pseudogene TRBV3-2) with TRBJ1-1, with 9 bases matching TRBD1. Germline V gives CDR1 LGHDT, CDR2 YNNKEL (reference sequence). This CDR3 comprises 15 residues. The ends lost 3 bases at V and 8 bases at J; junction bases unmatched: 10. CDR3 in DNA: TGTGCCAGCAGCCATTCCTGGGACAGGGCTACCGAAGCTTTCTTT. Encoded protein: CASSHSWDRATEAFF.